In its sample, the clone carrying this T cell receptor beta chain was seen once. Clones were read by immunoSEQ multiplex PCR, and TCRdb kept only the in-frame ones, dropping some. The sample carries more than 400,000 clones, 90% recorded once. The entry originates in a study of blood T cell repertoires in COVID-19. Study-wide background: T cells, B-cell-depleted T cells, or PBMCs provided the cDNA or gDNA that served as material.

This study enrolled people aged about 18 to 90 from about two dozen US geographic areas. Two negative PCRs, clearance, or symptom resolution characterized the recovered Cohort 3 donors. There are 14 residues in the CDR3. Trimming shortened V by 3 bases and J by 3 bases, and 12 bases separated the two germline ends. Germline V gene lookup returns CDR1 SGHRS and CDR2 YFSETQ. Sequencing was carried out using PBMCs or T cells enriched from blood (not recorded which). The clonotype comes from a man aged 18 to 30 who had recovered from COVID-19. V usage is TRBV5-1 and J usage is TRBJ1-1; D gene unclear. For the CDR3, the DNA is TGCGCCAGCAGCTGGGCGGGTTCGGACACTGAAGCTTTCTTT. Residues: CASSWAGSDTEAFF.